The rows below give T cell receptor beta chains drawn from one sample of a study of T cells in narcolepsy. TCRdb's copy holds only in-frame clones and misses some; the assay was immunoSEQ multiplex PCR. The sample carries around 1,500 clones, around 25% recorded once. These receptors' targets are unknown. The sequenced material came from cultured CD4+ T cells from cerebrospinal fluid. Receptors were obtained from a human donor with narcolepsy. The CDR3 runs from the conserved cysteine through the conserved F or W. Fields, in order: J gene, clone size, D gene, V gene, CDR3 protein, CDR3 DNA. A D gene is named only where the DNA matches it firmly. Clone size is not always given. Where it is, it says once, few, many or a class for expanded clones.

>TRBJ2-3|few|TRBD1|TRBV6-5
CASSPRDRGQDTQYF
TGTGCCAGCAGTCCCCGGGACAGGGGACAAGATACGCAGTATTTT
>TRBJ2-5|-|-|TRBV11-2
CASSQETQYF
TGTGCCAGCAGCCAAGAGACCCAGTACTTC
>TRBJ2-1|few|-|TRBV7-2
CASSLHGPSNEQFF
TGTGCCAGCAGCCTACATGGGCCCAGCAATGAGCAGTTCTTC
>TRBJ2-5|large|TRBD2|TRBV9
CASSVGTTQETQYF
TGTGCCAGCAGCGTCGGGACTACCCAAGAGACCCAGTACTTC
>TRBJ2-7|-|-|TRBV6-5
CASSSGPGVEQYF
TGTGCCAGCAGTTCGGGACCTGGCGTCGAGCAGTACTTC
>TRBJ2-3|-|TRBD1|TRBV6-1
CASSPRDRGQDTQYF
TGTGCCAGCAGTCCCCGGGACAGGGGACAAGATACGCAGTATTTT
>TRBJ1-2|large|-|TRBV6-5
CASSYSRGSYGYTF
TGTGCCAGCAGTTACTCCAGAGGGAGCTATGGCTACACCTTC
>TRBJ1-1|-|-|TRBV5-4
CASSLVGDAARNTEAFF
TGTGCCAGCAGCTTAGTAGGTGACGCGGCGCGGAACACTGAAGCTTTCTTT
>TRBJ1-2|medium-sized|-|TRBV19
CASTLSPGYGYTF
TGTGCCAGTACCCTATCCCCGGGGTATGGCTACACCTTC
>TRBJ2-5|medium-sized|-|TRBV5-5
CASSLDTNKETQYF
TGTGCCAGCAGCTTGGATACGAATAAAGAGACCCAGTACTTC
>TRBJ1-6|few|-|TRBV7-3
CASSLFIIEGSPLHF
TGTGCCAGCAGCTTATTCATCATAGAAGGGTCACCCCTCCACTTT
>TRBJ2-3|-|-|TRBV7-9
CASSLYVSNTQYF
TGTGCCAGCAGCTTGTACGTCAGCAATACGCAGTATTTT
>TRBJ1-3|-|TRBD1|TRBV15
CATSRDQVGTARRDTIYF
TGTGCCACCAGCAGAGATCAAGTTGGGACAGCCCGAAGGGACACCATATATTTT
>TRBJ2-2|-|-|TRBV7-2
CASRSTGSPGELFF
TGTGCCAGCAGGTCTACAGGGTCCCCCGGGGAGCTGTTTTTT
>TRBJ1-1|few|-|TRBV11-2
CASSLVGDAARNTEAFF
TGTGCCAGCAGCTTAGTAGGTGACGCGGCGCGGAACACTGAAGCTTTCTTT
>TRBJ2-3|-|-|TRBV7-8
CASSLARTATTDTQYF
TGTGCCAGCAGCTTAGCGCGGACCGCCACCACAGATACGCAGTATTTT
>TRBJ2-1|-|-|TRBV7-9
CASSLVGNEQFF
TGTGCCAGCAGCTTAGTGGGGAATGAGCAGTTCTTC
>TRBJ2-1|-|-|TRBV4-2
CASSLRGAAYNEQFF
TGTGCCAGCAGCTTAAGAGGGGCAGCCTACAATGAGCAGTTCTTC
>TRBJ2-1|-|TRBD1|TRBV7-9
CASSLGGRVDEQFF
TGTGCCAGCAGCCTAGGGGGCAGGGTGGATGAGCAGTTCTTC
>TRBJ2-1|-|TRBD2|TRBV7-2
CASSVTSGGLLNEQFF
TGTGCCAGCAGCGTTACTAGCGGGGGGTTATTAAATGAGCAGTTCTTC
>TRBJ2-7|few|TRBD1|TRBV6-5
CASRDRASYEQYF
TGTGCCAGCCGGGACAGGGCTTCCTACGAGCAGTACTTC
>TRBJ2-7|-|TRBD2|TRBV5-8
CASSPSAGGTYYEQYF
TGCGCCAGCAGCCCCTCAGCGGGGGGCACTTACTACGAGCAGTACTTC
>TRBJ1-1|once|-|TRBV27
CASSLVGGPEAFF
TGTGCCAGCAGTTTAGTCGGGGGTCCTGAAGCTTTCTTT
>TRBJ1-2|few|-|TRBV6-6
CASSYSRGSYGYTF
TGTGCCAGCAGTTACTCCAGAGGGAGCTATGGCTACACCTTC
>TRBJ2-1|few|-|TRBV10-3
CAISEYRDSRSDEQFF
TGTGCCATCAGTGAGTACCGGGACTCCAGGAGCGATGAGCAGTTCTTC
>TRBJ1-2|few|-|TRBV7-1
CASSLGGHDGYTF
TGTGCCAGCAGCTTGGGGGGCCACGATGGCTACACCTTC
>TRBJ1-5|medium-sized|-|TRBV10-2
CASSESGLNQPQHF
TGCGCCAGCAGTGAGTCTGGGCTCAATCAGCCCCAGCATTTT
>TRBJ1-2|medium-sized|-|TRBV4-3
CASSQGPGTSGSGGYTF
TGCGCCAGCAGCCAAGGGCCAGGCACCTCGGGAAGTGGAGGCTACACCTTC
>TRBJ1-5|-|TRBD1|TRBV19
CASSIEGWGQGRYSNQPQHF
TGTGCCAGTAGTATAGAGGGATGGGGACAGGGGCGTTATAGCAATCAGCCCCAGCATTTT
>TRBJ1-1|large|-|TRBV5-1
CASSLVLGFQDTEAFF
TGCGCCAGCAGCTTGGTCCTTGGATTTCAGGACACTGAAGCTTTCTTT
>TRBJ1-4|-|TRBD1|TRBV25-1
CASSADRGREKLFF
TGTGCCAGCTCAGCGGACAGGGGGCGGGAAAAACTGTTTTTT
>TRBJ1-1|medium-sized|-|TRBV29-1
CSVEPSGTEAFF
TGCAGCGTTGAACCCTCGGGCACTGAAGCTTTCTTT
>TRBJ1-5|large|-|TRBV10-2
CASSESGTNQPQHF
TGCGCCAGCAGTGAGAGCGGTACGAATCAGCCCCAGCATTTT
>TRBJ1-6|few|-|TRBV11-1
CASSLGIGSGSPLHF
TGTGCCAGCAGCTTGGGTATAGGTAGCGGATCACCCCTCCACTTT
>TRBJ1-1|large|-|TRBV7-3
CASSLVGDAARNTEAFF
TGTGCCAGCAGCTTAGTAGGTGACGCGGCGCGGAACACTGAAGCTTTCTTT
>TRBJ2-3|medium-sized|-|TRBV29-1
CSVDLGGGRVVTQYF
TGCAGCGTTGACCTTGGCGGGGGCCGTGTTGTTACGCAGTATTTT
>TRBJ1-3|-|-|TRBV5-6
CASSLDGRTGNTIYF
TGTGCCAGCAGCTTGGACGGGAGGACTGGAAACACCATATATTTT
>TRBJ2-5|-|-|TRBV7-2
CASSSRTGYQETQYF
TGTGCCAGCAGCTCACGGACTGGGTACCAAGAGACCCAGTACTTC
>TRBJ2-2|few|TRBD2|TRBV9
CASSVGTSGNTGELFF
TGTGCCAGCAGCGTCGGGACTAGCGGAAACACCGGGGAGCTGTTTTTT
>TRBJ2-2|-|TRBD1|TRBV6-5
CASKAGGYTGELFF
TGTGCCAGCAAGGCAGGGGGCTACACCGGGGAGCTGTTTTTT
>TRBJ1-1|few|-|TRBV5-6
CASSYRSLGGDTEAFF
TGTGCCAGCAGCTACCGCAGTCTGGGTGGGGACACTGAAGCTTTCTTT
>TRBJ1-4|-|-|TRBV9
CASSDREGGEKLFF
TGTGCCAGCAGTGATAGGGAAGGCGGTGAAAAACTGTTTTTT
>TRBJ1-1|-|-|TRBV7-3
CASSPRTGMNTEAFF
TGTGCCAGCAGCCCACGGACGGGAATGAACACTGAAGCTTTCTTT
>TRBJ2-1|-|-|TRBV7-9
CASSSGSNRIYNEQFF
TGTGCCAGCAGCTCTGGAAGTAACAGGATCTACAATGAGCAGTTCTTC
>TRBJ1-2|-|-|TRBV9
CASSVGSGAQGYGYTF
TGTGCCAGCAGCGTAGGGTCGGGGGCGCAGGGCTATGGCTACACCTTC
>TRBJ2-1|few|-|TRBV11-2
CASSLRGAAYNEQFF
TGTGCCAGCAGCTTAAGAGGGGCAGCCTACAATGAGCAGTTCTTC
>TRBJ1-6|-|-|TRBV5-3
CASSLGIGSGSPLHF
TGTGCCAGCAGCTTGGGTATAGGTAGCGGATCACCCCTCCACTTT
>TRBJ1-4|-|TRBD1|TRBV5-5
CASSFRTGGGEKLFF
TGTGCCAGCAGCTTCCGGACAGGGGGCGGTGAAAAACTGTTTTTT
>TRBJ2-3|-|TRBD2|TRBV4-3
CASSPSAGGLSSTDTQYF
TGCGCCAGCAGCCCCTCAGCGGGGGGGCTATCTAGCACAGATACGCAGTATTTT
>TRBJ2-7|-|-|TRBV7-2
CASSFDRPPGALEQYF
TGTGCCAGCAGCTTCGACCGGCCCCCGGGTGCCTTGGAGCAGTACTTC
>TRBJ2-3|few|TRBD2|TRBV2
CASTPERGPTDTQYF
TGTGCCAGCACCCCCGAGCGGGGGCCCACAGATACGCAGTATTTT
>TRBJ1-4|-|TRBD1|TRBV4-1
CASSQGYGTGMALIF
TGCGCCAGCAGCCAGGGATACGGGACAGGGATGGCCTTAATCTTT
>TRBJ1-1|-|TRBD1|TRBV4-1
CASSQTGVNTEAFF
TGCGCCAGCAGCCAAACAGGGGTGAACACTGAAGCTTTCTTT